A selection of T cell receptor beta chains follows, all from one sample in a study of blood T cell repertoires in COVID-19. The repertoire was sequenced with immunoSEQ multiplex PCR; TCRdb's copy has only in-frame clones and lacks some. Of 80,000 to 100,000 clones in the sample, over 75% were seen once. The sequencing input was peripheral blood. These TCRs come from a human donor in a cohort sampled during active COVID-19. The CDR3 runs from the conserved cysteine through the conserved F or W.

V,CDR3
TRBV14,CASSRDVGVDYGYTF
TRBV4-3,CASSQDPEGAGTGELFF
TRBV14,CASNRGGETQYF
TRBV3-1/TRBV3-2,CASSQDVGSGEQFF
TRBV5-1,CASSFVGFSSTDTQYF
TRBV11-2,CASIPSGTGSSPLHF
TRBV6-2/TRBV6-3,CASSLPQAGDREQYF
TRBV6-5,CASSYSPQGYGYTF
TRBV10-3,CAISLTSPTDTQYF
TRBV28,CASSSWGFYGYTF
TRBV4-2,CASSQDLGPDDTQYF
TRBV6-6,CASSFGLAGLYEQYF
TRBV19,CASSGPGLLQWPSTDTQYF
TRBV5-4,CASSLGAASYNSPLHF
TRBV5-1,CASSGGGTNEKLFF
TRBV27,CASSPGETKYEQYF
TRBV27,CASSSFSPWTGELNTEAFF
TRBV28,CASRAGGPAYNEQFF
TRBV3-1/TRBV3-2,CASSQDGRAGGMTDTQYF
TRBV5-6,CASSHDRPLLIGEQYF
TRBV2,CASSPTGGDKHF
TRBV10-2,CASFLLGTDTQYF
TRBV19,CASSPRRDRVDGYTF
TRBV29-1,CSARTGQETQYF
TRBV19,CASSLTGTEAFF
TRBV18,CASSPPNRGGEKLFF
TRBV6-2/TRBV6-3,CASSYSSQGGNTEAFF
TRBV12-3/TRBV12-4,CASSFSGVETQYF
TRBV3-1/TRBV3-2,CASSHGANDGYTF
TRBV18,CASSPVSNSPLHF
TRBV9,CASSVDRGEAFF
TRBV14,CASSQDTRRVNGTHRKAQYF
TRBV28,CASRTPGQFYEQYF
TRBV6-6,CASRPRLAGGHEQYF
TRBV14,CASGASGNTIYF
TRBV27,CASSLGGEAQQFF
TRBV6-5,CASSYPPDEQFF
TRBV19,CASSFGTGFYGYTF
TRBV7-8,CASSLLQGARQPQHF
TRBV5-1,CASSLFSSNEQFF
TRBV19,CASRETVAYEQYF
TRBV19,CASKENKGTGRWYEQYF